These 8 T cell receptor beta chains share one sample of origin, sequenced in a study of blood T cell repertoires in COVID-19. Sequencing was performed with immunoSEQ multiplex PCR; in TCRdb, only in-frame clones are kept and a portion is missing. This table has 250,000 to 300,000 clones, roughly 89% appearing once. Sequencing was performed on peripheral blood. The receptors stem from a woman aged 30 to 39 with COVID-19, enrolled during active disease.

This sequence joins TRBV10-1 and TRBJ2-7; 9 bases agree with TRBD2. V dropped 8 bases and J dropped 6; count of bases not matched to a gene: 8. This CDR3 spans 13 amino acids. CDR1 is WNHNN, CDR2 SYGVQD, per germline (reference sequence). As DNA, the CDR3 is TGCGCCAGCGGAGGACTAGCGAAGGGCGAGCAGTACTTC. This sequence encodes CASGGLAKGEQYF.

The chain is built from TRBV5-1 and TRBJ2-3; 7 bases agree with TRBD1. Germline values: CDR1 SGHRS, CDR2 YFSETQ. V gave up 3 bases and J gave up 2 bases; unmatched junction bases: 12. This CDR3 has 17 amino acids. CDR3 sequence (DNA): TGCGCCAGCAGCTCGACGGACAGGCCGCGAAACACAGATACGCAGTATTTT. As protein: CASSSTDRPRNTDTQYF.

CDR3 sequence (DNA): TGTGCCAGCAGCACCCTAGCGGGGGGAACCTACGAGCAGTACTTC. It codes for CASSTLAGGTYEQYF. V is TRBV11-2 and J is TRBJ2-7; TRBD2 aligns across 11 bases. Germline lookup yields CDR1 SGHAT and CDR2 FQNNGV. The CDR3 runs 15 residues. V lost 5 bases to trimming and J lost 2 bases; unmatched junction nucleotides: 5.

The chain is built from TRBV4-1 and TRBJ1-2, with D unclear. The germline V gene has CDR1 MGHRA and CDR2 YSYEKL. V shed 7 bases and J shed 4 bases, with 19 bases lying between them. This CDR3 comprises 15 residues. CDR3 coding DNA: TGCGCCAGCACCCGAGGGCCCAGTTCGGGCTATGGCTACACCTTC. This sequence encodes CASTRGPSSGYGYTF.

CDR3 in DNA: TGTGCCAGCACAGGGACAGGGGAAGCTTTCTTT. Protein product: CASTGTGEAFF. The chain has TRBV28 and TRBJ1-1; 9 bases match TRBD1. Germline loops: CDR1 MDHEN, CDR2 SYDVKM. The junction had 2 bases not matched to a gene; V was cut back by 7 bases and J by 8 bases. This CDR3 is built from 11 residues.

The chain uses TRBV19 and TRBJ1-1; D gene uncertain. The germline CDR1 and CDR2 sequences are LNHDA and SQIVND (reference sequence). V lost 1 base and J lost 6, with 9 bases in between. The CDR3 length is 13 residues. The CDR3 DNA reads TGTGCCAGTAGTATAGGGGAGAGCTCTGAAGCTTTCTTT. Translating it yields CASSIGESSEAFF.

The chain recombines TRBV30 with TRBJ2-7; 7 bases align to TRBD1. The length of the CDR3 is 14 residues. The germline V gene encodes CDR1 GTSNPN and CDR2 SVGIG (reference sequence). J was trimmed by 3 bases and V by 1 base; bases with no gene match: 6. CDR3 sequence: CAWSARTGFYEQYF. The CDR3 DNA reads as TGTGCCTGGAGTGCGAGGACAGGTTTCTACGAGCAGTACTTC.

The chain uses TRBV2 and TRBJ2-3; unclear D gene. The V end was cut by 7 bases, the J end by 4 bases, with 15 bases between. Germline V gene lookup returns CDR1 SNHLY and CDR2 FYNNEI. The CDR3 consists of 14 residues. In nucleotides, the CDR3 is TGTGCCAGCACTGGCCAGGTTCTGGCAGATACGCAGTATTTT. Translating it yields CASTGQVLADTQYF. The full variable domain, rest sourced from reference TRBV2 and TRBJ2-3, is EPEVTQTPSHQVTQMGQEVILRCVPISNHLYFYWYRQILGQKVEFLVSFYNNEISEKSEIFDDQFSVERPDGSNFTLKIRSTKLEDSAMYFCASTGQVLADTQYFGPGTRLTVL.